Described below is a single T cell receptor (beta chain) sequence and its context. The authors ran a second PCR of 7 to 11 cycles using a sample-barcoded 5' primer and a J-beta primer mix. MiXCR was run by TCRdb on the 5' RACE reads, yielding one entry per CDR3 protein. The repertoire consists of over 300,000 distinct CDR3 sequences, with approximately 47% occurring once and the leading ten covering around 50%. The sample originates from a study of blood T cells in healthy people across ages. Sample: blood. The TCR comes from a man in his 60s in good health.

The CDR3 nucleotides are TGTGCCAGCAGTTCCTTGACAGGGGGGAATGAGCAGTTCTTC. Residues: CASSSLTGGNEQFF. The V and J genes are TRBV27 and TRBJ2-1; 9 bases match TRBD1. The V gene end was trimmed by 4 bases and the J gene end by 7 bases; junction bases not matched to a gene: 5. CDR1 MNHEY and CDR2 SMNVEV come from the germline V gene (reference sequence). The CDR3 length is 14 residues.